These T cell receptor beta chains were read from a single sample in a study of T-cell memory formation after mild COVID-19. TCRdb reprocessed the 5' RACE reads with MiXCR, giving one entry per CDR3 protein. Of about 320,000 distinct CDR3 sequences detected, 14% appear once; the ten largest clones hold about 21%. Material: PBMCs or a T cell subset sorted from them (not recorded which). The source is a man in his late teens or twenties who had mild COVID-19 (a few samples of this study predate the infection). Cell type and time point are not known. CDR3s include the opening cysteine and the closing phenylalanine or tryptophan. The D gene is left open where the match is weak. The listing skips clone size in some rows; elsewhere it reads once, few, many or a size class.

TRBJ2-2	TRBV20-1	TRBD1	-	CSARAPWGQENTGELFF	TGCAGTGCTAGGGCCCCGTGGGGACAGGAGAACACCGGGGAGCTGTTTTTT
TRBJ2-7	TRBV4-1	-	-	CASSHPLGDEQYF	TGCGCCAGCAGCCACCCTTTGGGGGACGAGCAGTACTTC
TRBJ1-4	TRBV28	-	-	CASSSGETNEKLFF	TGTGCCAGCAGTTCAGGGGAAACTAATGAAAAACTGTTTTTT
TRBJ1-1	TRBV5-1	-	-	CASSQGHVRNTEAFF	TGCGCCAGCAGCCAGGGACACGTTCGGAACACTGAAGCTTTCTTT
TRBJ1-1	TRBV20-1	-	few	CSAGDPGGNTEAFF	TGCAGTGCTGGAGACCCGGGGGGGAACACTGAAGCTTTCTTT
TRBJ2-3	TRBV6-6	-	few	CASSYGIETDTQYF	TGTGCCAGCAGTTACGGGATAGAGACAGATACGCAGTATTTT
TRBJ2-2	TRBV4-3	-	-	CASSPETIGGNTGELFF	TGCGCCAGCAGCCCAGAGACTATCGGGGGTAACACCGGGGAGCTGTTTTTT
TRBJ2-3	TRBV9	TRBD1	few	CASSVLGQGTSTQYF	TGTGCCAGCAGCGTCCTGGGACAGGGGACGAGTACGCAGTATTTT
TRBJ2-1	TRBV3-1	TRBD2	few	CASSQARGGINEQFF	TGTGCCAGCAGCCAAGCGCGGGGGGGCATCAATGAGCAGTTCTTC
TRBJ1-5	TRBV5-1	-	few	CASSWDTDQPQHF	TGCGCCAGCAGCTGGGACACCGATCAGCCCCAGCATTTT
TRBJ2-1	TRBV20-1	TRBD2	-	CSAPPGLAGLPGTNEQFF	TGCAGTGCTCCGCCGGGACTAGCGGGGCTCCCGGGGACCAATGAGCAGTTCTTC
TRBJ2-7	TRBV4-3	TRBD2	-	CASSQGVAGPYEQYF	TGCGCCAGCAGCCAAGGGGTAGCGGGGCCCTACGAGCAGTACTTC
TRBJ1-3	TRBV6-5	-	-	CASNPVPGNTIYF	TGTGCCAGCAACCCTGTCCCTGGAAACACCATATATTTT
TRBJ2-5	TRBV6-2/TRBV6-3	-	many	CASSPGGDQETQYF	TGTGCCAGCAGTCCCGGTGGGGATCAAGAGACCCAGTACTTC
TRBJ2-5	TRBV20-1	TRBD1	-	CSARERDRGQETQYF	TGCAGTGCTCGCGAGAGGGACAGGGGGCAAGAGACCCAGTACTTC
TRBJ1-6	TRBV6-5	-	few	CASSERQNQRPPLHF	TGTGCCAGCAGTGAGAGACAGAACCAACGGCCACCCCTCCACTTT
TRBJ1-2	TRBV29-1	TRBD1	few	CSVEPGGQGARGYTF	TGCAGCGTTGAACCTGGGGGACAGGGGGCGCGTGGCTACACCTTC
TRBJ1-2	TRBV7-9	TRBD1	-	CASGTEGYGYTF	TGTGCCAGCGGGACAGAAGGCTATGGCTACACCTTC
TRBJ2-1	TRBV27	-	few	CASSLSSVRYNEQFF	TGTGCCAGCAGTTTAAGCAGTGTACGATACAATGAGCAGTTCTTC
TRBJ2-1	TRBV20-1	TRBD2	few	CSASGGGRREQFF	TGCAGTGCTAGCGGCGGGGGGAGACGTGAGCAGTTCTTC
TRBJ1-1	TRBV5-1	-	few	CASGQPGGKTEAFF	TGCGCCAGCGGACAACCCGGGGGAAAAACTGAAGCTTTCTTT
TRBJ2-5	TRBV6-2/TRBV6-3	TRBD2	few	CASSQTPSSGGSQETQYF	TGTGCCAGCAGCCAAACCCCTTCTAGCGGGGGTTCCCAAGAGACCCAGTACTTC
TRBJ2-3	TRBV11-2	TRBD2	few	CASSLDPLAGLTDTQYF	TGTGCCAGCAGCTTAGACCCTCTAGCGGGCCTCACAGATACGCAGTATTTT
TRBJ2-1	TRBV28	-	few	CAGSGTLTYNEQFF	TGTGCCGGTTCCGGGACTCTGACCTACAATGAGCAGTTCTTC
TRBJ1-2	TRBV19	-	-	CASTISTLYGYTF	TGTGCCAGCACCATTTCTACCCTCTATGGCTACACCTTC
TRBJ2-5	TRBV25-1	-	few	CASTSGETQYF	TGTGCCAGCACCTCCGGGGAGACCCAGTACTTC
TRBJ1-1	TRBV4-1	-	few	CASTWRIVDTEAFF	TGCGCCAGCACGTGGCGGATAGTGGACACTGAAGCTTTCTTT
TRBJ1-5	TRBV6-6	-	-	CASTEESGNQPQHF	TGTGCCAGTACTGAGGAGTCGGGCAATCAGCCCCAGCATTTT
TRBJ1-1	TRBV7-2	-	-	CASSTWQSTEAFF	TGTGCCAGCAGCACCTGGCAGAGCACTGAAGCTTTCTTT
TRBJ1-5	TRBV7-9	-	-	CASSLGQSPNQPQHF	TGTGCCAGCAGCTTAGGCCAGTCTCCCAATCAGCCCCAGCATTTT
TRBJ1-1	TRBV7-3	-	few	CASSPGTRGAEAFF	TGTGCCAGCAGCCCAGGGACACGTGGCGCTGAAGCTTTCTTT
TRBJ1-4	TRBV7-2	-	-	CASSLFSDEKLFF	TGTGCCAGCAGCTTATTTTCGGATGAAAAACTGTTTTTT
TRBJ1-2	TRBV4-3	-	-	CASSQDPRTPAYGYTF	TGCGCCAGCAGCCAAGATCCGAGGACACCGGCCTATGGCTACACCTTC
TRBJ2-4	TRBV7-6	TRBD1	few	CASSREDRGHIQYF	TGTGCCAGCAGCCGGGAGGACAGGGGACACATTCAGTACTTC
TRBJ1-4	TRBV20-1	-	-	CSAGVPEKLFF	TGCAGTGCGGGGGTGCCTGAAAAACTGTTTTTT
TRBJ1-2	TRBV5-1	-	few	CASSLDQAGGLGYTF	TGCGCCAGCAGCCTAGACCAGGCTGGGGGGCTTGGCTACACCTTC
TRBJ2-3	TRBV4-1	TRBD2	few	CASSRTSGGVKDTQYF	TGCGCCAGCAGCCGCACTAGCGGGGGGGTGAAAGATACGCAGTATTTT
TRBJ2-3	TRBV7-9	TRBD2	few	CASSSDGGAADTQYF	TGTGCCAGCAGCTCGGACGGGGGGGCCGCAGATACGCAGTATTTT
TRBJ2-6	TRBV19	-	few	CASSIASSGANVLTF	TGTGCCAGTAGTATAGCCAGCTCTGGGGCCAACGTCCTGACTTTC
TRBJ1-2	TRBV7-9	-	few	CASSPPRSFYGYTF	TGTGCCAGCAGCCCCCCTCGATCTTTCTATGGCTACACCTTC
TRBJ2-7	TRBV4-3	-	-	CASSQAYPYEQYF	TGCGCCAGCAGCCAAGCTTACCCCTACGAGCAGTACTTC
TRBJ1-4	TRBV25-1	-	-	CASSEIWQSNEKLFF	TGTGCCAGCAGTGAAATTTGGCAAAGCAATGAAAAACTGTTTTTT
TRBJ1-5	TRBV20-1	-	-	CSARDPAGRGQPQHF	TGCAGTGCTAGAGATCCGGCAGGGAGGGGTCAGCCCCAGCATTTT
TRBJ2-3	TRBV10-3	TRBD1	-	CAIRNRGSVDTQYF	TGTGCCATCAGGAACAGGGGGTCGGTAGATACGCAGTATTTT
TRBJ2-6	TRBV6-5	-	many	CASSYSGGSGANVLTF	TGTGCCAGCAGTTACTCGGGGGGTTCTGGGGCCAACGTCCTGACTTTC
TRBJ1-2	TRBV21-1	-	many	CASPPGGTGGYTF	TGTGCCAGCCCGCCCGGCGGGACGGGTGGCTACACCTTC
TRBJ1-1	TRBV11-2	-	few	CASSIRVTTVVDTEAFF	TGTGCCAGCAGTATACGGGTCACCACGGTCGTGGACACTGAAGCTTTCTTT
TRBJ1-2	TRBV5-1	TRBD1	few	CASSVAGTGGLNYTF	TGCGCCAGCAGCGTGGCCGGGACAGGCGGGCTCAACTACACCTTC
TRBJ2-1	TRBV20-1	-	-	CSASRGLGGTEQFF	TGCAGTGCTAGTCGGGGCCTAGGGGGGACTGAGCAGTTCTTC
TRBJ2-1	TRBV6-5	-	few	CASSYSGPDPHGEQFF	TGTGCCAGCAGTTACTCCGGGCCGGATCCTCATGGTGAGCAGTTCTTC